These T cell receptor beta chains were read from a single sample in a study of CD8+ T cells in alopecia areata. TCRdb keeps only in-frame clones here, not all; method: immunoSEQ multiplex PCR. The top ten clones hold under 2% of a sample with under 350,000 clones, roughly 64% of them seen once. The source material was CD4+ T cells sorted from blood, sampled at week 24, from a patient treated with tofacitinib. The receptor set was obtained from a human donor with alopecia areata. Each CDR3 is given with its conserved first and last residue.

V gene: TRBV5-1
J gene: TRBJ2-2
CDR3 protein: CASSLEDGGANTGELFF

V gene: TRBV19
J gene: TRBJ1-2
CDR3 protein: CASSHTSSNYGYTF

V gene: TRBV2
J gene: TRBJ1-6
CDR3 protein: CASSSQGDSPLHF

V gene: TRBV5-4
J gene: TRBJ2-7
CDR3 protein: CASSSYRGGYEQYF

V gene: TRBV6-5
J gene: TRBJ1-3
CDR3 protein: CASSYNPGANTIYF

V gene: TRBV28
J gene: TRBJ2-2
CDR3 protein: CASSQTGGVTGELFF

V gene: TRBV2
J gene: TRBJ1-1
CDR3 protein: CASSEGLGGRGNTEAFF

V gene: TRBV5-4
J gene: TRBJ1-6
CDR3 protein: CASSDGTKYSPLHF

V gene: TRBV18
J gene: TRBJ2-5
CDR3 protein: CASSPSRETQYF

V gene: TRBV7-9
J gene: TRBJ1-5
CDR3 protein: CASSTGAGNQPQHF

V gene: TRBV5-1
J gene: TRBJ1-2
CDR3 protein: CASSFREGTYYGYTF

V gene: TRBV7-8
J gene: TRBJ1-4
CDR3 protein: CASSLRREKLFF

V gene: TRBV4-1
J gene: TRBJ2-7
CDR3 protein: CASSQGGQGTGEQYF

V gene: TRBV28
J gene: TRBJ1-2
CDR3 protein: CASNANYGYTF

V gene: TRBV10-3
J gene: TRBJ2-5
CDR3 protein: CAISENYGETQYF

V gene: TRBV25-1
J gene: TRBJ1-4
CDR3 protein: CASTTGGREKLFF

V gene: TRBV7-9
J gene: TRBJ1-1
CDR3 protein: CASKGQPNTEAFF

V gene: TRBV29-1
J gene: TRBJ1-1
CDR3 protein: CSVRVGGGTEAFF

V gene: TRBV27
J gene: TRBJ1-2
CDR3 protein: CASSFRTGSYGYTF

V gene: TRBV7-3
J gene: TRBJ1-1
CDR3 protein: CASSLKGGDTEAFF

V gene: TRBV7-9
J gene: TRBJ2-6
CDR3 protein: CASSLVGQGANVLTF

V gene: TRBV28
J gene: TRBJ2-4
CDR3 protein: CASSLDGKNIQYF